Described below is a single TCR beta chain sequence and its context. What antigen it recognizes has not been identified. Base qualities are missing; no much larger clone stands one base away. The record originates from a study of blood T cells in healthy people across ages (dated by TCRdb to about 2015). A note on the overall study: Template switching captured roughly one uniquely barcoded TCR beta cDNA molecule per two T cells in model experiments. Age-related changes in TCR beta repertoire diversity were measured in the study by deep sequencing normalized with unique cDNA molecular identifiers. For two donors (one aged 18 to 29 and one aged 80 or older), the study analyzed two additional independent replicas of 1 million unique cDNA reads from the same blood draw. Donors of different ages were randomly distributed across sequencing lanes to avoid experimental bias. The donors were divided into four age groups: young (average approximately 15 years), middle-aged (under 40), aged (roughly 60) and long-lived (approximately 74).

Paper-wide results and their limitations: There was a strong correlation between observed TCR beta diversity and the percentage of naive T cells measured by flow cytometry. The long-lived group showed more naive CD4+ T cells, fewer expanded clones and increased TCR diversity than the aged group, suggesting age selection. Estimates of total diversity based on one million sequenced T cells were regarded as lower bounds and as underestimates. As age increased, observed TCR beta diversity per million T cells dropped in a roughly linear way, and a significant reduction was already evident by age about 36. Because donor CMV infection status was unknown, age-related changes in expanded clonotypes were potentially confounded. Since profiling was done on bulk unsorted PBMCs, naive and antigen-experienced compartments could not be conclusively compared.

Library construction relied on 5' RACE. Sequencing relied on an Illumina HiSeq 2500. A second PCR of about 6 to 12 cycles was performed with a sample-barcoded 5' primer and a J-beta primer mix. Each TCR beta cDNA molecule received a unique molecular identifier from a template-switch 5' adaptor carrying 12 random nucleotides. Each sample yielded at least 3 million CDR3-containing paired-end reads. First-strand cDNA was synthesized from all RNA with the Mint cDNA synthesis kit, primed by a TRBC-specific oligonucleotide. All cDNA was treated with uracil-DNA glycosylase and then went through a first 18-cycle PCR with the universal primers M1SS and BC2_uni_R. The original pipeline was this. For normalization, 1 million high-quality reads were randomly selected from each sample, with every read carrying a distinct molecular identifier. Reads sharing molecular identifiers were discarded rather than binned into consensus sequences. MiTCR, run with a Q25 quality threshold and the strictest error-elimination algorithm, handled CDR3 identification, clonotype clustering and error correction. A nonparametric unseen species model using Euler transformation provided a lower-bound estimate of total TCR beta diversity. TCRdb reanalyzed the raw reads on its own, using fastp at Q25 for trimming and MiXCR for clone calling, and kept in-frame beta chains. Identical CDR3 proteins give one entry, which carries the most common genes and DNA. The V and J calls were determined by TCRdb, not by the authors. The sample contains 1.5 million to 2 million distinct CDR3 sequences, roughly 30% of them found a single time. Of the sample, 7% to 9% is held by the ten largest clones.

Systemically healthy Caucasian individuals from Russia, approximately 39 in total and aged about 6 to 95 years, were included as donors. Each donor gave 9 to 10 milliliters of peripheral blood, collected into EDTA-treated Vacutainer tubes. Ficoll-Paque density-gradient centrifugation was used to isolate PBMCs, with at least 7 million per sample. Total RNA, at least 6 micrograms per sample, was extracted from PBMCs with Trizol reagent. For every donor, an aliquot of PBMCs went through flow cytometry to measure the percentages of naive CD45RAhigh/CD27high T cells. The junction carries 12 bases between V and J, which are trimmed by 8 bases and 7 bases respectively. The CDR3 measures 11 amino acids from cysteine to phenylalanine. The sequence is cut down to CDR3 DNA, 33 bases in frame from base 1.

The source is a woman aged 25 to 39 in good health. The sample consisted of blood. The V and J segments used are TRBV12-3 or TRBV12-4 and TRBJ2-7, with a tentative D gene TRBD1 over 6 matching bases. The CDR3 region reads CASSRGKEQYF. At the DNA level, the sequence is TGTGCCAGCTCGAGGGGGAAGGAGCAGTACTTC.